This T cell receptor beta chain is from a study of shared clonotypes between healthy human individuals. Overall study findings and caveats: Clonotypes shared by all four sorted-subset donors had higher generation probabilities than non-shared clonotypes.

The CDR3 loop spans 12 amino acids. The germline CDR1 and CDR2 sequences are LNHDA and SQIVND (reference sequence). Deletions cut 2 bases from V and 1 base from J, with 0 bases between. TCRdb's copy holds only in-frame clones and misses some; the assay was immunoSEQ multiplex PCR. The sample includes about 590,000 clones, 95% seen only once; the top ten take less than 0.13%. Naive CD8 cells lacked CD45RO, underwent positive selection for CCR7 and left out terminally differentiated effector memory CD45RA+ cells. A few counts support this clone. Its antigen is undetermined. The sample carries other DNA sequences with the same CDR3.

Sample: naive CD8+ T cells sorted from blood. This TCR was sampled from a woman in her 30s in good health. The J gene is TRBJ1-5, the V gene TRBV19; D is ambiguous. This CDR3 is CASSISNQPQHF. In DNA form, the CDR3 reads TGTGCCAGTAGTATAAGCAATCAGCCCCAGCATTTT.